This TCR beta chain was documented in a study of T cells in Graves' hyperthyroidism and ophthalmopathy. Across the study: The initial diagnosis was the point when peripheral blood was collected, ahead of any treatment.

The diagnostic basis comprised clinical symptoms, serum thyroxine and TRAb, thyroid ultrasound and orbital computed tomography. V was pared by 4 bases and J by 8 bases, with 8 bases between. Germline values: CDR1 SGHRS, CDR2 YFSETQ. The CDR3 covers 11 residues. From RNA transcripts, TCR beta CDR3 regions were amplified. RT-PCR in the first round (using the HTBI primer set) targeted the TCR CDR3. TCRdb called the multiplex PCR reads again in MiXCR, with one record for every CDR3 protein. This table has about 500,000 distinct CDR3 sequences, approximately 17% appearing once. There are many counts of this clonotype.

V usage is TRBV5-1 and J usage is TRBJ2-3, with D tentatively TRBD2 (5 bases). The source material was blood. This clonotype originated in a woman under 30 with Graves' ophthalmopathy. In nucleotides, the CDR3 is TGCGCCAGCAGCGAGAGCGGTACGCAGTATTTT. Protein: CASSESGTQYF.